The 28 T cell receptor beta chains presented below share a single source sample, sequenced in a study of T cell changes during pregnancy in multiple sclerosis. Sequenced by immunoSEQ multiplex PCR; TCRdb stores in-frame clones only, minus some. The repertoire consists of fewer than 150,000 clones, with 90% to 98% occurring once and the leading ten covering 0.44%. The source material was peripheral blood, sampled after pregnancy. These TCRs come from a female donor with multiple sclerosis, enrolled in a pregnancy study.

The rearrangement links TRBV5-1 to TRBJ2-2; D may be TRBD1 (5 bases). The germline V gene encodes CDR1 SGHRS and CDR2 YFSETQ. V lost 4 bases to trimming and J lost 3 bases, with 16 bases between them. The length of the CDR3 is 16 residues. DNA for the CDR3: TGCGCCAGCAGCCCTCTGACCAGGGTGGACACCGGGGAGCTGTTTTTT. Translated: CASSPLTRVDTGELFF.

The chain recombines TRBV7-8 with TRBJ2-7, with 10 bases fitting TRBD1. Per the germline V gene, CDR1 is SGHVS and CDR2 is FQNEAQ. This CDR3 contains 15 residues. V shed 1 base, J shed 7 bases, and the junction held 7 bases outside the gene matches. The CDR3 DNA is TGTGCCAGCAGCTTAGGGGCCGGGACAGGGGTAGAGCAGTACTTC. Its protein product is CASSLGAGTGVEQYF. Full variable domain (remainder filled in from reference TRBV7-8 and TRBJ2-7): GAGVSQSPRYKVAKRGQDVALRCDPISGHVSLFWYQQALGQGPEFLTYFQNEAQLDKSGLPSDRFFAERPEGSVSTLKIQRTQQEDSAVYLCASSLGAGTGVEQYFGPGTRLTVT.

CDR3 in amino acids: CASSPTTGNYEQYF. CDR3 nucleotide sequence: TGTGCCAGCTCACCAACGACAGGGAACTACGAGCAGTACTTC. The chain uses TRBV18 and TRBJ2-7; 7 nucleotides agree with TRBD1. Germline assignment: CDR1 KGHSH and CDR2 LQKENI. With 2 bases clipped from V and 3 bases from J, the junction kept 4 bases outside the gene matches. This CDR3 contains 14 residues.

The chain is built from TRBV5-6 and TRBJ2-7; tentatively, D is TRBD1 (5 bases). The V gene's germline CDR1 is SGHDT and CDR2 YYEEEE. CDR3 length: 16 amino acids. The V end was cut by 1 base, the J end by 3 bases, with 17 bases between. The CDR3 loop is CASSLWGSMVLYEQYF. The CDR3, as DNA: TGTGCCAGCAGCTTGTGGGGCTCAATGGTTCTCTACGAGCAGTACTTC.

The chain couples TRBV7-9 to TRBJ2-2; 8 positions agree with TRBD1. CDR3 length equals 17 residues. Germline assignment: CDR1 SEHNR and CDR2 FQNEAQ (reference sequence). V was clipped by 2 bases and J by 8 bases; unmatched bases: 13. For the CDR3, the DNA is TGTGCCAGCAGCTTACCGAGAGGGACAGGCCTTGGGGGGGAGCTGTTTTTT. Amino acid sequence: CASSLPRGTGLGGELFF.

This chain connects TRBV5-6 to TRBJ2-7, with TRBD2 matching over 11 bases. The CDR3 extends over 16 amino acids. Germline V CDR1 and CDR2: SGHDT, YYEEEE. V shed 4 bases, J shed 2 bases, and the junction held 8 bases outside the gene matches. The CDR3, as DNA: TGTGCCAGCAGCCCCCAGACTAGCGGGACCCCCTACGAGCAGTACTTC. Its translation: CASSPQTSGTPYEQYF. The full variable domain, rest sourced from reference TRBV5-6 and TRBJ2-7, is DAGVTQSPTHLIKTRGQQVTLRCSPKSGHDTVSWYQQALGQGPQFIFQYYEEEERQRGNFPDRFSGHQFPNYSSELNVNALLLGDSALYLCASSPQTSGTPYEQYFGPGTRLTVT.

J is TRBJ2-7 and V is TRBV19; 9 bases fit TRBD1. CDR1 and CDR2 (germline): LNHDA, SQIVND (reference sequence). The CDR3 extends over 15 amino acids. The trim removed 5 bases at V and 2 bases at J, leaving 7 bases unmatched. This chain's CDR3 is CASSGTGRTTYEQYF. The CDR3 DNA reads as TGTGCCAGTAGTGGGACAGGGCGGACGACCTACGAGCAGTACTTC.

The sample holds one count of this clone. This chain links TRBV6-1 with TRBJ2-7; possibly TRBD2 for D (6 bases). This CDR3 comprises 13 residues. Between the trimmed V and J ends, which lost 5 bases and 6 bases, there was a span of 14 bases. Per germline, CDR1 MNHNS and CDR2 SASEGT. For the CDR3, the DNA is TGTGCCAGCAGTCAGTGGGACTCCGCCGAGCAGTACTTC. Its translation is CASSQWDSAEQYF.

The chain combines TRBV6-5 with TRBJ2-3; 12 bases agree with TRBD2. Looked up from germline, CDR1 is MNHEY and CDR2 is SVGAGI. V was clipped by 6 bases and J by 4 bases; unmatched bases: 5. The CDR3 has 15 residues. The CDR3 is CASSYGLAGPDTQYF. CDR3 sequence (DNA): TGTGCCAGCAGCTACGGACTAGCGGGACCAGATACGCAGTATTTT.

This clone was observed once. The rearrangement joins TRBV15 to TRBJ2-1, with 8 nucleotides matching TRBD2. The CDR3 runs to 16 residues. The V gene end was trimmed by 4 bases and the J gene end by 6 bases; junction bases not matched to a gene: 11. Germline V lookup: CDR1 LNHNV, CDR2 YYDKDF (reference sequence). This CDR3 is CATSTLTGTRGNEQFF. The DNA of the CDR3 is TGTGCCACCAGCACACTTACCGGGACTAGGGGCAATGAGCAGTTCTTC.

The gene calls are TRBV15 and TRBJ2-1; 10 bases are shared with TRBD2. From germline, CDR1 is LNHNV and CDR2 YYDKDF (reference sequence). This CDR3 has 17 amino acids. V was clipped by 1 base and J by 7 bases; unmatched bases: 10. As DNA, the CDR3 is TGTGCCACCAGCAGAGTGGGTGGGCTAGCGGGAGAGAATGAGCAGTTCTTC. Its translation is CATSRVGGLAGENEQFF.

The gene calls are TRBV7-9 and TRBJ1-1; 7 nucleotides match TRBD1. Germline CDR1 reads SEHNR; CDR2 reads FQNEAQ (reference sequence). The V segment lost 5 bases and the J segment 11 bases; nucleotides outside the gene matches: 17. CDR3 length: 15 amino acids. In nucleotides, the CDR3 is TGTGCCAGCAGCCCAGACGGAGGCAGGGGGGAGTCGGCTTTCTTT. This codes for CASSPDGGRGESAFF. The whole variable domain, remainder taken from reference TRBV7-9 and TRBJ1-1, is DTGVSQNPRHKITKRGQNVTFRCDPISEHNRLYWYRQTLGQGPEFLTYFQNEAQLEKSRLLSDRFSAERPKGSFSTLEIQRTEQGDSAMYLCASSPDGGRGESAFFGQGTRLTVV.

The chain combines TRBV7-6 with TRBJ2-3; a possible D gene is TRBD2 (6 bases). In germline, CDR1 is SGHVS, CDR2 FNYEAQ. The CDR3 covers 15 residues. Between the trimmed V and J ends, which lost 1 base and 1 base, there was a span of 9 bases. The CDR3 loop reads CASSLGGVRTDTQYF. In DNA, the CDR3 is TGTGCCAGCAGCTTAGGGGGGGTCCGCACAGATACGCAGTATTTT.

The chain carries TRBV10-1 and TRBJ2-7, with TRBD1 as a possible D gene (5 bases). The ends were cut back, 7 bases at V and 9 bases at J, with 31 bases in the middle. Looked up from germline, CDR1 is WNHNN and CDR2 is SYGVQD (reference sequence). The CDR3 extends over 17 amino acids. CDR3 coding DNA: TGCGCCAGCACGTGTAACTTTAAGGGGTGTTCGGACATAGCGCAGTACTTC. It translates to CASTCNFKGCSDIAQYF.

This clone was detected only once. This chain joins TRBV28 and TRBJ2-7; tentative D call: TRBD1 (6 bases). V was cut by 8 bases and J by 5 bases, with 16 bases left in between. Germline values: CDR1 MDHEN, CDR2 SYDVKM. The CDR3 contains 13 residues. The chain's CDR3 is CASLNPQGNEQYF. The CDR3 DNA is TGTGCCAGCCTAAACCCACAGGGAAACGAGCAGTACTTC.

V and J are TRBV11-1 and TRBJ2-5, with 9 bases fitting TRBD2. V shed 5 bases and J 0 bases; nucleotides not matched to a gene: 1. This CDR3 region has 14 residues. Germline V gene data show CDR1 as SGHAT and CDR2 as FQDESV (reference sequence). CDR3 amino acids: CASSRTSDQETQYF. CDR3 coding DNA: TGTGCCAGCAGCCGGACTAGCGACCAAGAGACCCAGTACTTC.

This chain joins TRBV4-1 and TRBJ1-1, with 7 positions matching TRBD1. With V trimmed by 4 bases and J by 1 base, 6 bases remained unmatched. The CDR3 is made up of 15 amino acids. The germline gives CDR1 MGHRA, CDR2 YSYEKL. The CDR3 sequence: CASSLYRGENTEAFF. The CDR3 bases are TGCGCCAGCAGCCTATACAGGGGCGAGAACACTGAAGCTTTCTTT.

CDR3 DNA sequence: TGTGCCAGCCGGACAGCCCAAGAGACCCAGTACTTC. Its translation is CASRTAQETQYF. The rearrangement uses TRBV6-5 and TRBJ2-5; D is perhaps TRBD1 (6 bases). Germline CDR1 and CDR2: MNHEY and SVGAGI. The CDR3 length is 12 residues. Trimming left V 8 bases short and J 1 base short, with 8 bases between.

The gene calls are TRBV19 and TRBJ1-5; TRBD1 is a possible D gene (6 bases). The V gene's germline CDR1 is LNHDA and CDR2 SQIVND (reference sequence). The CDR3 spans 17 residues. V shed 6 bases and J shed 0 bases, with 18 bases lying between them. The CDR3 here is CASRTRGTSDSNQPQHF. CDR3 nucleotides: TGTGCCAGTAGGACCCGAGGGACATCCGATAGCAATCAGCCCCAGCATTTT.

This clone was observed a single time. The chain carries TRBV6-5 and TRBJ1-5, with 10 bases that match TRBD1. Trimming took 6 bases from V and 5 from J; bases not matched to a gene: 4. Per germline, CDR1 MNHEY and CDR2 SVGAGI. This CDR3 comprises 14 residues. In DNA, the CDR3 is TGTGCCAGCAGATTGGACAGGGGGGATCAGCCCCAGCATTTT. This encodes CASRLDRGDQPQHF.

The chain is built from TRBV25-1 and TRBJ2-2, with TRBD1 as a possible D gene (5 bases). V was cut by 1 base and J by 1 base, with 13 bases left in between. Germline-derived CDR1 and CDR2 are MGHDK and SYGVNS. The CDR3 is 17 amino acids. The CDR3 DNA reads TGTGCCAGCAGTGAATTGTGGCAGGGCCTGAACACCGGGGAGCTGTTTTTT. It codes for CASSELWQGLNTGELFF.

The J gene is TRBJ2-7, the V gene TRBV19; 9 bases fit TRBD1. V lost 5 bases to trimming and J lost 3 bases; unmatched junction nucleotides: 5. The CDR3 has 14 residues. Germline loops: CDR1 LNHDA, CDR2 SQIVND (reference sequence). This CDR3 reads CASSFRDRVYEQYF. The CDR3 DNA reads as TGTGCCAGTAGTTTCCGGGACAGGGTCTACGAGCAGTACTTC.

The chain links TRBV5-4 to TRBJ2-1; tentatively, D is TRBD1 (6 bases). Trimming took off 4 bases at V and 9 bases at J, with 14 bases between the two ends. Germline V gives CDR1 SGHNT, CDR2 YYREEE (reference sequence). This CDR3 has 13 residues. In DNA form, the CDR3 reads TGTGCCAGCAGCCGTCCTGGGGGCAGTGAGCAGTTCTTC. Translating it yields CASSRPGGSEQFF.

Note on this clone: A read error is likely, as this CDR3 ends without the conserved phenylalanine or tryptophan. It is unclear where the CDR3 begins or ends on the DNA, so no DNA is shown, and the CDR3 is as TCRdb lists it. J is TRBJ1-1 and V is TRBV28; no check of the table's D call, TRBD1, against the DNA was made. 11 amino acids form the CDR3, both terminal residues included. From germline, CDR1 is MDHEN and CDR2 SYDVKM. CDR3: CASSFSGAPHM.

Note on this clone: The sample holds other DNA sequences that translate to the same CDR3. V gene TRBV7-9 combines with J gene TRBJ2-3, with D possibly matching TRBD2 (5 bases). Germline CDR1 reads SEHNR; CDR2 reads FQNEAQ (reference sequence). V was clipped by 5 bases and J by 6 bases, with 9 bases between them. The CDR3 loop spans 12 amino acids. The CDR3: CASSPRGDTQYF. The CDR3 region has the DNA TGTGCCAGCAGCCCTCGAGGGGATACGCAGTATTTT.

The V and J genes are TRBV5-1 and TRBJ2-1; TRBD2 matches at 12 bases. The germline V gene encodes CDR1 SGHRS and CDR2 YFSETQ. V shed 4 bases, J shed 6 bases, and the junction held 5 bases outside the gene matches. The CDR3 spans 15 residues. CDR3 loop: CASSLGLAGVNEQFF. CDR3 coding DNA: TGCGCCAGCAGCCTGGGACTAGCGGGTGTCAATGAGCAGTTCTTC. The full variable domain, its missing parts supplied by reference TRBV5-1 and TRBJ2-1, is KAGVTQTPRYLIKTRGQQVTLSCSPISGHRSVSWYQQTPGQGLQFLFEYFSETQRNKGNFPGRFSGRQFSNSRSEMNVSTLELGDSALYLCASSLGLAGVNEQFFGPGTRLTVL.

The chain is built from TRBV29-1 and TRBJ2-3, with 7 bases that match TRBD2. The ends lost 4 bases at V and 7 bases at J; junction bases unmatched: 11. The CDR3 spans 14 residues. Germline V gene data show CDR1 as SQVTM and CDR2 as ANQGSEA. The CDR3 region is CSVGGAGRVNTQYF. In nucleotides, the CDR3 is TGCAGCGTTGGTGGGGCGGGGAGGGTGAATACGCAGTATTTT.

V usage is TRBV6-6 and J usage is TRBJ2-7, with D hard to call. Trimming left V 0 bases short and J 0 bases short, with 9 bases between. CDR1 and CDR2 from the germline V gene are MNHNY and SVGAGI (reference sequence). The CDR3 extends over 15 amino acids. The CDR3 loop is CASSYSAGRSYEQYF. The CDR3 nucleotides are TGTGCCAGCAGTTACTCGGCAGGTCGCTCCTACGAGCAGTACTTC.